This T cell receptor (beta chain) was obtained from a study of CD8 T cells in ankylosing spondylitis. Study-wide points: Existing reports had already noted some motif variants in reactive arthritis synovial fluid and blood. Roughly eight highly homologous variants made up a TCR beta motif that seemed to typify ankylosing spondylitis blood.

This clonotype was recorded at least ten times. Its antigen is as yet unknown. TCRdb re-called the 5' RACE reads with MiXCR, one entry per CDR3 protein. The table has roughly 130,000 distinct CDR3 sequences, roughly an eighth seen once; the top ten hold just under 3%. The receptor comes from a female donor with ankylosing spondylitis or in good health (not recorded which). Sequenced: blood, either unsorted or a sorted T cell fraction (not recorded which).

CDR3: CSGQSETQYF. The CDR3 DNA is TGCAGCGGCCAAAGTGAGACCCAGTACTTC. The chain couples TRBV29-1 to TRBJ2-5; no reliable D call. V lost 7 bases, J lost 5 bases, and 8 bases lay in between. CDR3 length: 10 residues. Germline CDR1 is SQVTM and CDR2 is ANQGSEA.